A single sample is the source of the 30 T cell receptor beta chains below, sequenced in a study of beta chain features in type 1 diabetes. Isolated RNA was reverse transcribed in full, so expressed TCRB transcripts were sequenced. TCRdb's copy holds only in-frame clones and misses some; the assay was immunoSEQ multiplex PCR. The table has hundreds of thousands of clones, around 30% seen once. The sequenced material came from naive CD4+ T cells from blood. The receptors stem from a man younger than 35 in good health.

The rearrangement uses TRBV28 and TRBJ2-3, with 10 positions matching TRBD2. The V gene's germline CDR1 is MDHEN and CDR2 SYDVKM. The junction had 10 bases not matched to a gene; V was cut back by 6 bases and J by 4 bases. This CDR3 is 16 amino acids long. CDR3 nucleotide sequence: TGTGCCAGCAGGACCCGCGCTAGCGGGAGCGCAGATACGCAGTATTTT. This gives the protein CASRTRASGSADTQYF.

The chain joins TRBV2 to TRBJ1-2; no clear D gene. The CDR3 sequence is 15 residues long. Germline CDR1 SNHLY, CDR2 FYNNEI. The germline V and J ends were trimmed by 1 base and 4 bases, with 13 bases remaining between them. CDR3 DNA sequence: TGTGCCAGCAGTGAAGACTTGGTAGAGTTCTATGGCTACACCTTC. Amino acid sequence: CASSEDLVEFYGYTF. Together with reference TRBV2 and TRBJ1-2, the CDR3 gives the full variable domain: EPEVTQTPSHQVTQMGQEVILRCVPISNHLYFYWYRQILGQKVEFLVSFYNNEISEKSEIFDDQFSVERPDGSNFTLKIRSTKLEDSAMYFCASSEDLVEFYGYTFGSGTRLTVV.

This clone was detected a few times. This chain joins TRBV1 and TRBJ2-6; the table's D call of TRBD1 was not tested on the DNA. TRBV1 represents a pseudogene. The length of the CDR3 is 17 residues. CDR3 amino acids: CTSSQARAISGANVLTF. The CDR3 DNA sequence: TGCACCAGCAGCCAAGCCAGGGCCATCTCTGGGGCCAACGTCCTGACTTTC.

Only a few counts were recorded for this clone. The V gene is TRBV4-1, the J gene TRBJ2-1; D is uncertain. V lost 3 bases, J lost 7 bases, and 10 bases lay in between. This CDR3 is built from 13 residues. Germline V lookup: CDR1 MGHRA, CDR2 YSYEKL. Here the CDR3 DNA reads TGCGCCAGCAGCCACTTAGCCCCGAATGAGCAGTTCTTC. It translates to CASSHLAPNEQFF.

This chain joins TRBV29-1 and TRBJ1-2, with TRBD1 identical over 8 bases. CDR1 SQVTM and CDR2 ANQGSEA come from the germline V gene. This CDR3 is built from 15 residues. Trimming cost V 3 bases and J 5 bases; bases outside gene matches: 11. The CDR3 spells CSVDIRGTGSYGYTF. The CDR3 DNA sequence: TGCAGCGTTGATATTCGGGGGACAGGCAGTTATGGCTACACCTTC.

The chain links TRBV29-1 to TRBJ2-1; 9 bases are shared with TRBD2. The ends lost 6 bases at V and 6 bases at J; junction bases unmatched: 9. CDR3 length equals 14 residues. CDR1 is SQVTM and CDR2 is ANQGSEA in the germline V gene. Here the CDR3 DNA reads TGCAGCGTCGCCTTAGCGGGAGTAATCAATGAGCAGTTCTTC. Its protein is CSVALAGVINEQFF.

V gene TRBV7-9 combines with J gene TRBJ2-3; D is uncertain. This CDR3 comprises 15 residues. The germline V gene encodes CDR1 SEHNR and CDR2 FQNEAQ (reference sequence). The ends were cut back, 3 bases at V and 4 bases at J, with 14 bases in the middle. In nucleotides, the CDR3 is TGTGCCAGCAGCTTGAGTTTCGTGGGCTCAGATACGCAGTATTTT. It codes for CASSLSFVGSDTQYF.

In this sample, this clone turned up a few times. This chain joins TRBV21-1 and TRBJ2-7. TRBV21-1 is labeled a pseudogene. CDR3 length equals 18 residues. CDR3 sequence (DNA): TGTGCCAGCAGCAAGAATGGGCCCACGGGTGGTGGTTCCTACGAGCAGTACTTC. This translates into CASSKNGPTGGGSYEQYF.

This sequence joins TRBV7-2 and TRBJ2-5, with D possibly being TRBD1 or TRBD2 (5 bases each). The germline CDR1 and CDR2 sequences are SGHTA and FQGNSA. The CDR3 contains 17 residues. V lost 5 bases and J 1 base, leaving 20 bases between the germline ends. CDR3 in amino acids: CASSQYRGTLAQETQYF. In nucleotides, the CDR3 is TGTGCCAGCAGCCAGTACCGGGGCACATTAGCCCAAGAGACCCAGTACTTC.

This clone showed up just a few times. The rearrangement joins TRBV9 to TRBJ2-1, with TRBD2 matching 12 bases. The CDR3 has 16 residues. Germline values: CDR1 SGDLS, CDR2 YYNGEE. V shed 4 bases and J 3 bases; nucleotides not matched to a gene: 5. The CDR3: CASSILAGGRYNEQFF. In DNA, the CDR3 is TGTGCCAGCAGCATACTAGCGGGAGGACGCTACAATGAGCAGTTCTTC.

The J gene is TRBJ1-2, the V gene TRBV7-2, with D tentatively TRBD1 (6 bases). From germline, CDR1 is SGHTA and CDR2 FQGNSA. CDR3 length equals 14 residues. V lost 6 bases and J lost 1, with 12 bases in between. CDR3 sequence (DNA): TGTGCCAGCAGGACCGCAGGGGTTAACTATGGCTACACCTTC. Encoded protein: CASRTAGVNYGYTF.

This clone was counted between two and nine times. The rearrangement joins TRBV25-1 to TRBJ2-7, with D perhaps TRBD2 (5 bases). This CDR3 region has 13 residues. Germline lookup yields CDR1 MGHDK and CDR2 SYGVNS. V lost 5 bases to trimming and J lost 5 bases, with 13 bases between them. The CDR3 DNA sequence: TGTGCCAGCAGTCTGTTGGACGGGGACGAGCAGTACTTC. It encodes CASSLLDGDEQYF.

This clone was counted between two and nine times. CDR3 nucleotides: TGTGCCAGCAGTGGCCCCGGGGTCCAAGAGACCCAGTACTTC. Residues: CASSGPGVQETQYF. The chain links TRBV6-1 to TRBJ2-5; possible D gene TRBD2, 5 bases. V lost 4 bases to trimming and J lost 1 base, with 10 bases between them. CDR3 size: 14 residues. Germline V CDR1 and CDR2: MNHNS, SASEGT.

A few counts support this clone. The rearrangement links TRBV29-1 to TRBJ1-1, with D unresolved. CDR3 size: 12 residues. Looked up from germline, CDR1 is SQVTM and CDR2 is ANQGSEA. The V end lost 5 bases, the J end lost 2 bases, and 9 bases lay between the germline ends. The CDR3 sequence: CSVRSGNTEAFF. In DNA form, the CDR3 reads TGCAGCGTTAGATCAGGAAACACTGAAGCTTTCTTT.

This sequence joins TRBV29-1 and TRBJ2-7; D possibly corresponds to TRBD2 (5 bases). This CDR3 spans 11 amino acids. Trimming removed 8 bases from V and 4 bases from J, with 12 bases in between. Germline V gene data show CDR1 as SQVTM and CDR2 as ANQGSEA. The CDR3 loop is CSPMDSYEQYF. The CDR3 region has the DNA TGCAGCCCAATGGACTCTTACGAGCAGTACTTC.

This clone was detected only a few times. V usage is TRBV7-3 and J usage is TRBJ2-3; 8 nucleotides match TRBD2. With 8 bases clipped from V and 4 bases from J, the junction kept 11 bases outside the gene matches. The CDR3 spans 15 residues. Germline-derived CDR1 and CDR2 are SGHTA and FQGTGA. CDR3 residues: CASGKAGGSPDTQYF. CDR3 bases: TGTGCCAGCGGTAAGGCGGGAGGTAGCCCAGATACGCAGTATTTT.

This clone was seen only a few times. The rearrangement links TRBV13 to TRBJ2-3; 8 nucleotides align to TRBD1. The CDR3 is 16 residues long. The ends lost 5 bases at V and 2 bases at J; junction bases unmatched: 9. From germline, CDR1 is PRHDT and CDR2 FYEKMQ (reference sequence). The CDR3 DNA sequence: TGTGCCAGCAGCGGGCGGGACAGGTCCCTCACAGATACGCAGTATTTT. It is translated as CASSGRDRSLTDTQYF.

The gene calls are TRBV2 and TRBJ1-2; D not resolved. Germline CDR1 and CDR2: SNHLY and FYNNEI. The CDR3 runs 14 residues. Trimming shortened V by 0 bases and J by 4 bases, and 9 bases separated the two germline ends. CDR3 in DNA: TGTGCCAGCAGTGAAGCCCGCGGGAGCTATGGCTACACCTTC. It is translated as CASSEARGSYGYTF.

On this clone: The sample has other DNA sequences that encode this CDR3 too. This rearrangement joins TRBV18 to TRBJ2-3; D unresolved. Per the germline V gene, CDR1 is KGHSH and CDR2 is LQKENI. V lost 2 bases and J 0 bases, leaving 0 bases between the germline ends. The CDR3 runs to 12 residues. The CDR3 here is CASSPSTDTQYF. CDR3 in DNA: TGTGCCAGCTCACCAAGCACAGATACGCAGTATTTT.

The chain recombines TRBV5-1 with TRBJ2-1, with D perhaps TRBD1 (5 bases). V lost 3 bases and J lost 6, with 16 bases in between. The germline V gene encodes CDR1 SGHRS and CDR2 YFSETQ. The CDR3 has 15 residues. CDR3 residues: CASSWNSQGANEQFF. CDR3 nucleotides: TGCGCCAGCAGCTGGAATTCACAAGGGGCCAATGAGCAGTTCTTC.

This clone was seen only a few times. The CDR3 sequence is CASSSPGQGGNEQFF. CDR3 in DNA: TGTGCCAGCAGCTCCCCGGGACAGGGGGGCAATGAGCAGTTCTTC. V is TRBV5-4 and J is TRBJ2-1; TRBD1 agrees at 11 bases. J gave up 6 bases and V 3 bases, and 5 bases lay outside the gene matches. The CDR3 loop spans 15 amino acids. Germline CDR1 is SGHNT and CDR2 is YYREEE (reference sequence).

In this sample, this clone turned up a few times. The gene calls are TRBV7-3 and TRBJ2-1; 10 nucleotides line up with TRBD2. Losses at the gene ends were 5 bases for V and 5 bases for J; bases not matched to a gene: 12. The CDR3 totals 17 residues. The germline CDR1 and CDR2 sequences are SGHTA and FQGTGA. CDR3 nucleotide sequence: TGTGCCAGCAGCCCCCGGTCGTCAGCGGGGGGGAACAATGAGCAGTTCTTC. Translating gives CASSPRSSAGGNNEQFF.

The chain employs TRBV9 and TRBJ1-1, with 8 bases fitting TRBD1. CDR1 is SGDLS and CDR2 is YYNGEE in the germline V gene. Losses at the gene ends were 4 bases for V and 0 bases for J; bases not matched to a gene: 8. CDR3 length: 16 residues. The CDR3 protein is CASSRGQGFMNTEAFF. The CDR3 nucleotides read TGTGCCAGCAGCCGCGGACAGGGCTTCATGAACACTGAAGCTTTCTTT.

This clone was found a few times. This sequence joins TRBV30 and TRBJ2-5, with D uncertain. Trimming stripped 0 bases from V and 4 bases from J, with 6 bases between. Germline CDR1 reads GTSNPN; CDR2 reads SVGIG (reference sequence). CDR3 length: 12 residues. The DNA of the CDR3 is TGTGCCTGGAGTGTACCTTCAGAGACCCAGTACTTC. Its translation is CAWSVPSETQYF.

This clone has a handful of counts. This chain connects TRBV30 to TRBJ2-7, with a weak D call TRBD1 (6 bases). From germline, CDR1 is GTSNPN and CDR2 SVGIG (reference sequence). CDR3 length: 15 residues. The V and J ends lost 2 bases and 2 bases respectively, with 16 bases between them. The CDR3 bases are TGTGCCTGGAGTCATCAAGGGCAGGGGCCCTACGAGCAGTACTTC. Protein: CAWSHQGQGPYEQYF. The full variable domain, its missing parts supplied by reference TRBV30 and TRBJ2-7, is SQTIHQWPATLVQPVGSPLSLECTVEGTSNPNLYWYRQAAGRGLQLLFYSVGIGQISSEVPQNLSASRPQDRQFILSSKKLLLSDSGFYLCAWSHQGQGPYEQYFGPGTRLTVT.

This clone was detected a few times. The chain joins TRBV29-1 to TRBJ2-2; tentative D call: TRBD1 (6 bases). Germline-derived CDR1 and CDR2 are SQVTM and ANQGSEA. This CDR3 region has 13 residues. Trimming pared 1 base from V and 5 bases from J, leaving 8 bases between. The CDR3 coding sequence is TGCAGCGTTGAAGCAGACAGGACCGGGGAGCTGTTTTTT. This codes for CSVEADRTGELFF.

The chain carries TRBV4-3 and TRBJ1-2; 10 nucleotides align to TRBD1. With V trimmed by 0 bases and J by 5 bases, 6 bases remained unmatched. CDR3 size: 16 residues. Germline CDR1 LGHNA, CDR2 YSLEER. The CDR3 DNA is TGCGCCAGCAGCCAAGATGGACAGGGGGGAGTTTATGGCTACACCTTC. It encodes CASSQDGQGGVYGYTF.

The rearrangement uses TRBV5-6 and TRBJ2-2; D unclear. The germline V gene has CDR1 SGHDT and CDR2 YYEEEE. The CDR3 loop spans 11 amino acids. Trimming took 4 bases from V and 7 from J, leaving 5 bases between them. In DNA form, the CDR3 reads TGTGCCAGCAGCGTCGGCGGGGAGCTGTTTTTT. It specifies CASSVGGELFF.

The J gene is TRBJ2-1, the V gene TRBV5-1; 8 nucleotides line up with TRBD2. The junction had 6 bases not matched to a gene; V was cut back by 2 bases and J by 2 bases. The V gene's germline CDR1 is SGHRS and CDR2 YFSETQ. The CDR3 has 16 residues. The CDR3 sequence: CASSFGLAGTYNEQFF. The DNA of the CDR3 is TGCGCCAGCAGCTTCGGACTAGCCGGGACCTACAATGAGCAGTTCTTC. Together with reference TRBV5-1 and TRBJ2-1, the CDR3 gives the full variable domain: KAGVTQTPRYLIKTRGQQVTLSCSPISGHRSVSWYQQTPGQGLQFLFEYFSETQRNKGNFPGRFSGRQFSNSRSEMNVSTLELGDSALYLCASSFGLAGTYNEQFFGPGTRLTVL.

The chain uses TRBV2 and TRBJ2-1, with 8 bases matching TRBD2. The ends lost 7 bases at V and 4 bases at J; junction bases unmatched: 6. The germline gives CDR1 SNHLY, CDR2 FYNNEI. This CDR3 contains 14 residues. CDR3 sequence: CASTASGPYNEQFF. As DNA, the CDR3 is TGTGCCAGCACCGCTAGCGGGCCATACAATGAGCAGTTCTTC.